Shown below are 6 T cell receptor beta chains from a single sample sequenced in a study of shared clonotypes between healthy human individuals. Here immunoSEQ multiplex PCR was the method, and the copy in TCRdb shows in-frame clones only, minus some. The sample shows about 2,500,000 clones, approximately 94% of them seen only once. Sequencing input: naive CD4+ T cells sorted from blood. Subset in this sample: CD45RA+ positively selected. These receptor sequences come from a man aged 18 to 30 in good health.

The V gene is TRBV28, the J gene TRBJ2-5; D is tentatively TRBD1 or TRBD2 (6 bases each). The V end lost 2 bases, the J end lost 4 bases, and 14 bases lay between the germline ends. Germline loops: CDR1 MDHEN, CDR2 SYDVKM. This CDR3 spans 15 amino acids. As DNA, the CDR3 is TGTGCCAGCAGTTTACCCCTCGGGGGCAGAGAGACCCAGTACTTC. It codes for CASSLPLGGRETQYF.

This chain uses TRBV7-9 with TRBJ1-1; weak D call: TRBD1 (5 bases). CDR1 and CDR2 from the germline V gene are SEHNR and FQNEAQ (reference sequence). This CDR3 is built from 15 residues. The V end lost 1 base, the J end lost 2 bases, and 11 bases lay between the germline ends. DNA of the CDR3: TGTGCCAGCAGCTTAGGGGGGGATAGAAACACTGAAGCTTTCTTT. Its protein is CASSLGGDRNTEAFF.

This chain connects TRBV5-6 to TRBJ1-1; possible D gene TRBD1, 5 bases. The germline gives CDR1 SGHDT, CDR2 YYEEEE. This CDR3 region has 13 residues. V lost 0 bases and J lost 11, with 14 bases in between. For the CDR3, the DNA is TGTGCCAGCAGCTTGGACGGGACCCCTGGCGCTTTCTTT. Its protein product is CASSLDGTPGAFF.

This chain connects TRBV6-1 to TRBJ2-3; D remains ambiguous. Germline lookup yields CDR1 MNHNS and CDR2 SASEGT. With 4 bases removed from V and 3 bases from J, the gap between germline ends came to 14 bases. The CDR3 contains 15 residues. The CDR3 here is CASSGGRSFTDTQYF. The CDR3 region has the DNA TGTGCCAGCAGTGGTGGCAGGTCGTTTACAGATACGCAGTATTTT.

The CDR3 bases are TGTGCCAGCAGCGCCGGGACAGGGTCTAATTCACCCCTCCACTTT. Protein: CASSAGTGSNSPLHF. The V call is TRBV5-6, the J call TRBJ1-6; 9 bases line up with TRBD1. The CDR3 contains 15 residues. CDR1 and CDR2 (germline): SGHDT, YYEEEE. J was trimmed by 6 bases and V by 4 bases; bases with no gene match: 5.

This rearrangement joins TRBV6-4 to TRBJ2-7, with TRBD2 as a possible D gene (6 bases). Germline loops: CDR1 MRHNA, CDR2 SNTAGT. The ends were cut back, 0 bases at V and 4 bases at J, with 19 bases in the middle. The CDR3 length is 17 residues. CDR3 in amino acids: CASSDSEGTADLYEQYF. As DNA, the CDR3 is TGTGCCAGCAGTGACTCGGAGGGAACCGCCGACCTTTACGAGCAGTACTTC.